The subject of this entry is one TCR beta chain. Its antigen is not identified. Data came from immunoSEQ multiplex PCR; TCRdb stores just in-frame clones and leaves some out. The profile shows more than 35,000 clones, roughly 73% of them singletons. Naive or memory CD4+ cells were cultured 1:1 with T cell-depleted PBMCs plus CEF. This sample is drawn from a study of CD4 T cells in relation to SARS-CoV-2 and coronaviruses. The sample comprised memory CD4+ T cells from PBMCs, cultured in vitro. The TCR originated in an adult with COVID-19.

The CDR3 region has the DNA TGTGCCAGCAGCCCACAGGGGATCGGTAATGAAAAACTGTTTTTT. Residues: CASSPQGIGNEKLFF. The chain uses TRBV11-2 and TRBJ1-4, with TRBD1 identical over 7 bases. Germline V gene lookup returns CDR1 SGHAT and CDR2 FQNNGV. V lost 5 bases and J lost 4; bases outside the gene matches: 7. The length of the CDR3 is 15 residues.